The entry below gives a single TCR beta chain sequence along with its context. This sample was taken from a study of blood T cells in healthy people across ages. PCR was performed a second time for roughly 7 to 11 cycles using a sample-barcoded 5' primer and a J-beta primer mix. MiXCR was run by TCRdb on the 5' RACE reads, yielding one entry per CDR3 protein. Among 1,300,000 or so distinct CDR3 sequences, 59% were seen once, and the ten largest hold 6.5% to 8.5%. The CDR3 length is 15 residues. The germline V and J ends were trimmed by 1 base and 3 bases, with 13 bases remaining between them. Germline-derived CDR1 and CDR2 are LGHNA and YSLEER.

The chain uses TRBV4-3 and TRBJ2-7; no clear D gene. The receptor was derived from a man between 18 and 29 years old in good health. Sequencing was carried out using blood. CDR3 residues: CASSQGHYQLYEQYF. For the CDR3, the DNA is TGCGCCAGCAGCCAAGGTCATTATCAACTCTACGAGCAGTACTTC.